This TCR beta chain was recovered during a study of response to subunit inactivated influenza vaccine. Regarding the study as a whole: It was suggested by the authors that few new T cells are recruited by each seasonal influenza vaccination.

TCRdb re-analysed the RT-PCR reads in MiXCR, keeping a single row per CDR3 protein. Of about 540,000 distinct CDR3 sequences detected, approximately 22% appear once; the ten largest clones hold approximately 3%. This clonotype was counted many times. Its specificity is not known. Trimming removed 4 bases from V and 4 bases from J; junction bases left unmatched: 3. The CDR3 loop spans 14 amino acids. The V gene's germline CDR1 is SGHTA and CDR2 FQGNSA. This same sample was also part of a study on T cells expressing NK-cell markers. In that study: Researchers built TCR beta cDNA using 5'RACE template switching with UMIs. Repertoire data for TCR beta were derived from sorted T cells (CD3+CD56+NKG2C+, CD3+CD56+NKG2C- and CD3+CD56-NKG2C+). Sequenced donors, eight in total, included seven who were HCMV-seropositive and one who was seronegative. Also leading the CD3+CD56-NKG2C+ fraction in a few donors were these clonotypes.

Here the sequenced sample was CD4+ T cells sorted from PBMCs, taken 11 to 12 days after vaccination. This receptor was taken from a man aged 45-60 years who received an inactivated influenza vaccine. The chain links TRBV7-2 to TRBJ1-5; 8 bases line up with TRBD1. In DNA form, the CDR3 reads TGTGCCAGCAGCTCGGGACAGGCGAATCAGCCCCAGCATTTT. Encoded protein: CASSSGQANQPQHF. Full variable domain (missing parts from reference TRBV7-2 and TRBJ1-5): GAGVSQSPSNKVTEKGKDVELRCDPISGHTALYWYRQSLGQGLEFLIYFQGNSAPDKSGLPSDRFSAERTGGSVSTLTIQRTQQEDSAVYLCASSSGQANQPQHFGDGTRLSIL.